These 2 T cell receptor beta chains were all obtained from the same sample, sequenced in a study of blood T cells in healthy people across ages. A second about 7 to 11 cycle PCR used barcoded and J-beta primers. Each CDR3 protein is one row after TCRdb ran MiXCR on the 5' RACE reads. The sample lists 1.5 million to 2 million distinct CDR3 sequences, 28% seen once, with approximately 7.7% in the top ten. The sequenced sample consisted of blood. Source of these receptors: a woman aged 30 to 39 in good health.

V is TRBV11-2 and J is TRBJ2-7; 9 nucleotides match TRBD1. The germline CDR1 and CDR2 sequences are SGHAT and FQNNGV. J was trimmed by 4 bases and V by 3 bases; bases with no gene match: 10. This CDR3 is built from 16 residues. CDR3 DNA: TGTGCCAGCAGCTTTCTCGACAGGGGGATGGATTACGAGCAGTACTTC. This sequence encodes CASSFLDRGMDYEQYF.

The V gene is TRBV4-1, the J gene TRBJ1-6; D call uncertain. The CDR3 has 14 residues. The V gene's germline CDR1 is MGHRA and CDR2 YSYEKL. The germline V and J ends were trimmed by 3 bases and 14 bases, with 17 bases remaining between them. The CDR3, as DNA: TGCGCCAGCAGCCACGATCAGCCCCTACGGGCCCTCCACTTT. Amino acids: CASSHDQPLRALHF.